This TCR beta chain was recorded in a study of a mutant IDH1 vaccine in newly diagnosed glioma. Study-wide findings and caveats: Top-clonotype changes in peripheral T cells seemed unrelated to pseudoprogression. Among all patients, vaccine-induced immune responses occurred in roughly 93%.

Noted time point: week 11, during vaccination. With topical imiquimod, each dose of the vaccine consisted of 300 ug of mutant IDH1 20-mer peptide. V was pared by 7 bases and J by 1 base, with 10 bases between. The germline gives CDR1 LNHDA, CDR2 SQIVND (reference sequence). The CDR3 has 13 residues. Sequenced by immunoSEQ multiplex PCR; TCRdb stores in-frame clones only, minus some. This sample carries 40,000 to 55,000 clones, 90% to 95% of them seen once, and the ten largest clones take more than 2%. Of note for this clone: As yet, its antigen is unknown.

The sequence was collected from a man between 50 and 59 years old with glioma. V is TRBV19 and J is TRBJ1-1, with D possibly being TRBD1 (6 bases). The starting material was PBMCs, obtained from a glioma patient whose treatment included an IDH1 peptide vaccine. DNA of the CDR3: TGTGCCAGTAAGGCGACAGGGAACACTGAAGCTTTCTTT. Translated, it gives CASKATGNTEAFF.